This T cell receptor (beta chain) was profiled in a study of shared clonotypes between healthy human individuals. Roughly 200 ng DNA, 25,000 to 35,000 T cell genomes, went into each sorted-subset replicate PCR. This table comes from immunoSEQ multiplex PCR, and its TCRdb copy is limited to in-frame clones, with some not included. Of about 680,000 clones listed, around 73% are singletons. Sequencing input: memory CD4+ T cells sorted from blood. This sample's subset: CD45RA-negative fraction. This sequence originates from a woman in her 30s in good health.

The CDR3 region is CASSPSRDRGTEAFF. The CDR3 DNA reads as TGTGCCAGCTCACCATCCCGGGACAGGGGAACTGAAGCTTTCTTT. The chain uses TRBV2 and TRBJ1-1, with TRBD1 matching 10 bases. The CDR3 totals 15 residues. Germline loops: CDR1 SNHLY, CDR2 FYNNEI. J was trimmed by 5 bases and V by 8 bases; bases with no gene match: 11.